This T cell receptor (beta chain) emerged from a study of technical replicates of blood from a few donors. Trimming pared 5 bases from V and 7 bases from J, leaving 18 bases between. Germline V gene lookup returns CDR1 MNHEY and CDR2 SMNVEV (reference sequence). This CDR3 contains 14 residues. Clones were sequenced by immunoSEQ multiplex PCR, and TCRdb holds only the in-frame ones, with some missing. The table has roughly 80,000 clones, 70% to 90% seen once. This clone was found once. V gene TRBV27 combines with J gene TRBJ2-7; D perhaps matches TRBD1 (6 bases). This TCR came from a human donor in good health. The specimen sequenced was T cells isolated from PBMCs. CDR3 in amino acids: CASSLGTPFGEQYF. The CDR3 DNA follows: TGTGCCAGCAGTCTTGGGACACCTTTTGGGGAGCAGTACTTC.